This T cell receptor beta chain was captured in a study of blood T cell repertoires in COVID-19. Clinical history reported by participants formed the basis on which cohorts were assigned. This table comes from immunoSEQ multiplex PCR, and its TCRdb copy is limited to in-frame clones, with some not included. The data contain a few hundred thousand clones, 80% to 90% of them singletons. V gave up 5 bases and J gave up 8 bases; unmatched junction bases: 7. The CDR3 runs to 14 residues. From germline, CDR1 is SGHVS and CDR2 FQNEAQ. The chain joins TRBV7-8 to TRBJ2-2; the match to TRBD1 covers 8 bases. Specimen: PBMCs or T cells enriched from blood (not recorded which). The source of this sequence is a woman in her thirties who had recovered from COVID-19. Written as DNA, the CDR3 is TGTGCCAGCAGCCGGACAGGGAGGATGGGGGAGCTGTTTTTT. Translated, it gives CASSRTGRMGELFF.